This T cell receptor beta chain came from a study of blood T cell repertoires in COVID-19. Study-wide background: Samples came from the United States, Italy and Spain, spanning acute and convalescent COVID-19. Nucleic acid was either cDNA or gDNA, and it came from T cells, B-cell-depleted T cells, or PBMCs.

CDR1 and CDR2 from the germline V gene are SGHVS and FNYEAQ. After removal of 5 bases from V and 5 bases from J, the junction contained 9 bases not matched to a gene. This CDR3 comprises 15 residues. In the authors' methods: Estimation of nucleated cell counts relied on the amplification of reference gene primers. Here immunoSEQ multiplex PCR was the method, and the copy in TCRdb shows in-frame clones only, minus some. That table gives V, J and clone size, and the DNA gave D and trimming. This sample carries around 260,000 clones, around 78% of them seen once, and the ten largest clones take about 5%.

The sample was peripheral blood. The receptor's source is a man in his sixties who had recovered from COVID-19. This chain connects TRBV7-6 to TRBJ2-1; TRBD2 aligns across 7 bases. CDR3 sequence reads: CASSTTLAENNEQFF. The DNA for the CDR3 is TGTGCCAGCAGCACCACTCTAGCGGAGAACAATGAGCAGTTCTTC.